What follows are 6 T cell receptor beta chains derived from one specimen sequenced in a study of blood T cells in healthy people across ages. A second PCR, run for about 7 to 11 cycles, used a sample-barcoded 5' primer plus a J-beta primer mix. One entry per CDR3 protein, called by TCRdb with MiXCR from the 5' RACE reads. The sample shows about 1.6 million distinct CDR3 sequences, about 31% of them seen only once. The sequencing sample was made of blood. These receptors were obtained from a woman aged 25 to 45 in good health.

The chain combines TRBV18 with TRBJ2-3; 8 nucleotides match TRBD2. Germline values: CDR1 KGHSH, CDR2 LQKENI. The ends lost 3 bases at V and 6 bases at J; junction bases unmatched: 11. The CDR3 spans 16 residues. The CDR3 nucleotides read TGTGCCAGCTCACCCCTTGGGTCAGCGGGGGCGGATACGCAGTATTTT. This gives the protein CASSPLGSAGADTQYF.

The chain uses TRBV9 and TRBJ1-4, with D uncertain. Trimming took off 4 bases at V and 4 bases at J, with 20 bases between the two ends. The CDR3 runs to 17 residues. CDR1 and CDR2 from the germline V gene are SGDLS and YYNGEE. CDR3 nucleotide sequence: TGTGCCAGCAGCCCAAGGGCTACGGTTGGAGGTAATGAAAAACTGTTTTTT. Amino acid sequence: CASSPRATVGGNEKLFF.

At least ten counts were recorded for this clonotype. The V call is TRBV4-1, the J call TRBJ2-3, with D perhaps TRBD1 or TRBD2 (5 bases each). Per the germline V gene, CDR1 is MGHRA and CDR2 is YSYEKL. V was shortened by 2 bases and J by 4 bases, with 10 bases between the two germline ends. CDR3 length: 14 amino acids. DNA of the CDR3: TGCGCCAGCAGCCAATCGGGACGCCCAGATACGCAGTATTTT. Its protein is CASSQSGRPDTQYF.

This clonotype was counted a few times. The rearrangement uses TRBV7-3 and TRBJ2-3; D unclear. V dropped 5 bases and J dropped 5 bases, with 14 bases sitting between them. CDR3 length: 14 amino acids. Germline V gene data show CDR1 as SGHTA and CDR2 as FQGTGA. The CDR3 protein is CASSPRRTGDTQYF. Written as DNA, the CDR3 is TGTGCCAGCAGCCCACGCCGGACGGGAGATACGCAGTATTTT.

This clonotype occurred a few times. This rearrangement joins TRBV29-1 to TRBJ1-2, with unresolved D. V lost 3 bases and J 3 bases, leaving 8 bases between the germline ends. This CDR3 has 12 amino acids. Germline lookup yields CDR1 SQVTM and CDR2 ANQGSEA. The CDR3 reads CSVERSYYGYTF. Here the CDR3 DNA reads TGCAGCGTTGAGCGATCCTACTATGGCTACACCTTC.

Worth noting for this clonotype: A read error may explain this, as a much larger clone is one base away. The CDR3: CASSSRQRSTDAQYF. For the CDR3, the DNA is TGTGCCAGCAGCTCCCGCCAGCGGAGCACAGATGCGCAGTATTTT. The chain links TRBV7-2 to TRBJ2-3, with D tentatively TRBD2 (5 bases). This CDR3 has 15 amino acids. Germline-derived CDR1 and CDR2 are SGHTA and FQGNSA. The full variable domain, rest sourced from reference TRBV7-2 and TRBJ2-3, is GAGVSQSPSNKVTEKGKDVELRCDPISGHTALYWYRQSLGQGLEFLIYFQGNSAPDKSGLPSDRFSAERTGGSVSTLTIQRTQQEDSAVYLCASSSRQRSTDAQYFGPGTRLTVL.